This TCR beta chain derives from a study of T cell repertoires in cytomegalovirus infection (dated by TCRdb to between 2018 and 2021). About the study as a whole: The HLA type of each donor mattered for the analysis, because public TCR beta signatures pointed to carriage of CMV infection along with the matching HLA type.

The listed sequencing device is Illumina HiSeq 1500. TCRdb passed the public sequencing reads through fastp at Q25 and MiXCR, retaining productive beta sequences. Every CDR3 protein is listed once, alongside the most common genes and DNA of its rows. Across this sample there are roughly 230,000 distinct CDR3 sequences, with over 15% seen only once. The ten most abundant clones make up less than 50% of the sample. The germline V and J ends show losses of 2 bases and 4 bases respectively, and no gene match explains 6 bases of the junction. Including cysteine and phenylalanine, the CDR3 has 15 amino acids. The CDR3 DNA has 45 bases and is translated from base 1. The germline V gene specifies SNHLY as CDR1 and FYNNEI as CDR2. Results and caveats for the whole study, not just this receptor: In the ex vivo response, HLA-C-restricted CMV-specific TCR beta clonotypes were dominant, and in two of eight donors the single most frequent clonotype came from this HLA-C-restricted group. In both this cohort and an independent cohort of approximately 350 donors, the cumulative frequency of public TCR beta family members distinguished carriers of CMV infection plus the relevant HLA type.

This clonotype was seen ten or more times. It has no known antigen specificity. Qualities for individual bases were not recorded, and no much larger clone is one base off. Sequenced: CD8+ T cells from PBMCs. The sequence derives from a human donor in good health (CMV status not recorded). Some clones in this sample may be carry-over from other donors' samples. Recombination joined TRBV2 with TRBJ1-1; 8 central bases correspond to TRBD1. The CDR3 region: CASSERAGGLTEAFF. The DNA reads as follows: TGTGCCAGCAGTGAACGGGCAGGGGGCCTCACTGAAGCTTTCTTT.